This T cell receptor beta chain was identified in a study of T cell responses to AZD1222 COVID-19 vaccine. The wider study: It was second doses at about 4 or about 12 weeks that were pooled.

The germline gives CDR1 MNHEY, CDR2 SMNVEV (reference sequence). V lost 7 bases to trimming and J lost 3 bases; unmatched junction nucleotides: 4. CDR3 length: 13 residues. Generated by immunoSEQ multiplex PCR, the TCRdb table keeps only in-frame clones and is missing some. The sample yields about 140,000 clones, about 91% seen once. The sequences come from peripheral blood, collected on day 0 of AZD1222 vaccination. The sequence was obtained from an adult in good health. The chain is built from TRBV27 and TRBJ2-3; TRBD2 matches 7 bases. CDR3: CASMAGGTDTQYF. The CDR3 DNA sequence: TGTGCCAGCATGGCCGGGGGGACAGATACGCAGTATTTT.